The source of this T cell receptor (beta chain) is a study of OX40 agonist ivuxolimab in advanced cancers. Trimming removed 5 bases at V and 7 bases at J, with 15 bases between. CDR1 is SEHNR and CDR2 is FQNEAQ in the germline V gene (reference sequence). This CDR3 comprises 14 residues. Concerning this clone: Its antigen remains unidentified.

Study observations and caveats: The study observed clonal expansion of CD4+ and CD8+ blood T cells by week 6 at 0.1 to 3.0 mg/kg.

Clones were read by immunoSEQ multiplex PCR, and TCRdb kept only the in-frame ones, dropping some. In the table there are more than 50,000 clones, about 86% of which are singletons. Specimen: CD4+ or CD8+ T cells sorted from blood, collected in a trial of the OX40 agonist ivuxolimab. The chain links TRBV7-9 to TRBJ2-1, with TRBD1 as a possible D gene (5 bases). The receptor was derived from an adult with an advanced solid tumor such as melanoma, head and neck, liver or kidney cancer. The CDR3: CASSPRSGWNEQFF. DNA for the CDR3: TGTGCCAGCAGCCCCCGATCAGGGTGGAATGAGCAGTTCTTC.